A single sample is the source of the 29 T cell receptor beta chains below, sequenced in a study of T cell responses to AZD1222 COVID-19 vaccine. Sequencing was performed with immunoSEQ multiplex PCR; in TCRdb, only in-frame clones are kept and a portion is missing. Of about 130,000 clones listed, roughly 90% are singletons. Source: peripheral blood, taken 28 days after the second AZD1222 dose. These receptors came from an adult who received the AZD1222 COVID-19 vaccine.

V and J are TRBV3-1 (or the pseudogene TRBV3-2) and TRBJ2-7, with D unclear. The CDR3 has 13 amino acids. Looked up from germline, CDR1 is LGHDT and CDR2 is YNNKEL (reference sequence). Trimming removed 5 bases from V and 0 bases from J, with 8 bases in between. The CDR3 DNA reads as TGTGCCAGCAGCTTCCTGAGCTCCTACGAGCAGTACTTC. This encodes CASSFLSSYEQYF.

V and J are TRBV30 and TRBJ2-7, with D perhaps being TRBD1 or TRBD2 (5 bases each). V was pared by 1 base and J by 9 bases, with 16 bases between. CDR1 is GTSNPN, CDR2 SVGIG, per germline (reference sequence). This CDR3 is built from 13 residues. The CDR3 reads CAWSGGSQGGQYF. CDR3 sequence (DNA): TGTGCCTGGAGTGGGGGGTCCCAAGGTGGGCAGTACTTC.

The chain couples TRBV10-3 to TRBJ2-1, with D perhaps matching TRBD1 (5 bases). The germline V gene encodes CDR1 ENHRY and CDR2 SYGVKD. This CDR3 has 14 residues. V gave up 4 bases and J gave up 5 bases, with 12 bases separating them. CDR3 sequence: CAISGVQGDNEQFF. The DNA of the CDR3 is TGTGCCATCAGTGGGGTTCAAGGGGACAATGAGCAGTTCTTC.

The chain employs TRBV5-4 and TRBJ2-7, with D unresolved. The V gene lost 5 bases and the J gene lost 3 bases, with 6 bases spanning the gap. The germline CDR1 and CDR2 sequences are SGHNT and YYREEE (reference sequence). The CDR3 has 11 amino acids. The CDR3 DNA reads as TGTGCCAGCAGGCGGAACTACGAGCAGTACTTC. Translation: CASRRNYEQYF.

This rearrangement joins TRBV30 to TRBJ1-5, with unresolved D. V lost 1 base and J lost 3, with 7 bases in between. The CDR3 extends over 13 amino acids. Germline CDR1 reads GTSNPN; CDR2 reads SVGIG (reference sequence). CDR3 bases: TGTGCCTGGAGTGGAGGGAACAATCAGCCCCAGCATTTT. It yields the protein CAWSGGNNQPQHF.

J is TRBJ1-3 and V is TRBV18; possibly TRBD1 for D (5 bases). The CDR3 is 14 residues long. V was shortened by 3 bases and J by 4 bases, with 10 bases between the two germline ends. CDR1 KGHSH and CDR2 LQKENI come from the germline V gene. Here the CDR3 DNA reads TGTGCCAGCTCACCCGACCAGGGCGGAAACACCATATATTTT. It yields the protein CASSPDQGGNTIYF.

The rearrangement uses TRBV6-1 and TRBJ1-5; 12 bases are shared with TRBD1. Germline CDR1 is MNHNS and CDR2 is SASEGT. The CDR3 runs to 14 residues. V lost 3 bases, J lost 9 bases, and 3 bases stayed unmatched. As DNA, the CDR3 is TGTGCCAGCAGTGACGGGACAGGGGGCCGGCCCCAGCATTTT. This codes for CASSDGTGGRPQHF.

The rearrangement links TRBV6-5 to TRBJ2-7; 7 bases fit TRBD2. CDR1 and CDR2 from the germline V gene are MNHEY and SVGAGI. CDR3 length: 15 amino acids. V gave up 5 bases and J gave up 5 bases; unmatched junction bases: 12. The CDR3 DNA reads TGTGCCAGCAGTAGGACGGTGGGAGGGCCCCACGAGCAGTACTTC. Protein: CASSRTVGGPHEQYF.

This clone is a singleton in its sample. The chain recombines TRBV24-1 with TRBJ1-5; 8 positions match TRBD1. The junction had 7 bases not matched to a gene; V was cut back by 5 bases and J by 5 bases. Per the germline V gene, CDR1 is KGHDR and CDR2 is SFDVKD. The CDR3 consists of 15 residues. The CDR3 DNA follows: TGTGCCACCAGTGGGTCGACAGGGGAGCATCAGCCCCAGCATTTT. Translated, it gives CATSGSTGEHQPQHF.

The V call is TRBV10-1, the J call TRBJ2-5; 7 positions match TRBD1. This CDR3 comprises 21 residues. From germline, CDR1 is WNHNN and CDR2 SYGVQD (reference sequence). The trim removed 3 bases at V and 4 bases at J, leaving 26 bases unmatched. The DNA for the CDR3 is TGCGCCAGCAGTGAAATGGGCGACAGGGTGAGGCAGGCGAGCAAGGCAGAGACCCAGTACTTC. This encodes CASSEMGDRVRQASKAETQYF.

The chain carries TRBV2 and TRBJ2-5, with D perhaps matching TRBD2 (6 bases). Germline V gives CDR1 SNHLY, CDR2 FYNNEI. The V end lost 4 bases, the J end lost 2 bases, and 11 bases lay between the germline ends. The CDR3 runs 14 residues. CDR3: CASSAGTGQETQYF. The CDR3 nucleotides read TGTGCCAGCAGTGCTGGGACTGGACAAGAGACCCAGTACTTC.

In its sample, this clone was seen once. The chain has TRBV20-1 and TRBJ2-1; D uncertain. The V and J ends lost 6 bases and 9 bases respectively, with 9 bases between them. Germline CDR1 is DFQATT and CDR2 is SNEGSKA (reference sequence). This CDR3 has 10 amino acids. The CDR3 DNA reads as TGCAGTGCCGGCGTGGGTGAGCAGTTCTTC. Its protein product is CSAGVGEQFF.

The V gene is TRBV5-6, the J gene TRBJ1-3, with 8 bases aligning to TRBD1. The CDR3 is 16 residues long. After removal of 0 bases from V and 3 bases from J, the junction contained 5 bases not matched to a gene. The germline gives CDR1 SGHDT, CDR2 YYEEEE. The CDR3: CASSLDRGTVGNTIYF. The CDR3 DNA follows: TGTGCCAGCAGCTTGGACAGGGGGACAGTTGGAAACACCATATATTTT.

The V and J genes are TRBV27 and TRBJ2-2; D possibly matches TRBD1 or TRBD2 (6 bases each). From germline, CDR1 is MNHEY and CDR2 SMNVEV (reference sequence). V shed 4 bases and J shed 3 bases, with 21 bases lying between them. The CDR3 is 18 amino acids. The CDR3 here is CASSSISLGGRYTGELFF. The CDR3 DNA sequence: TGTGCCAGCAGTTCTATATCTCTCGGGGGCAGGTACACCGGGGAGCTGTTTTTT.

The chain employs TRBV30 and TRBJ1-2, with 8 bases lining up with TRBD1. Germline V gives CDR1 GTSNPN, CDR2 SVGIG (reference sequence). The CDR3 has 12 amino acids. Trimming cost V 1 base and J 8 bases; bases outside gene matches: 3. CDR3 amino acids: CAWSEDREGYTF. The CDR3 DNA follows: TGTGCCTGGAGTGAGGACAGGGAAGGCTACACCTTC.

This sequence joins TRBV29-1 and TRBJ2-5; D gene uncertain. Germline V gene lookup returns CDR1 SQVTM and CDR2 ANQGSEA. The CDR3 runs to 13 residues. V was cut by 0 bases and J by 0 bases, with 5 bases left in between. CDR3 sequence: CSVEDLYQETQYF. DNA for the CDR3: TGCAGCGTTGAAGACCTATACCAAGAGACCCAGTACTTC.

This clone was detected a few times. The gene calls are TRBV12-1 and TRBJ2-1; the DNA was not used to check the table's D call, TRBD2. TRBV12-1 is annotated as a pseudogene. The CDR3 has 16 amino acids. The CDR3 reads CASSSWPPEPDNEQFF. In DNA, the CDR3 is TGTGCCAGCAGCTCATGGCCGCCGGAGCCGGACAATGAGCAGTTCTTC.

CDR3: CASSEDPGYLQAFF. The CDR3 nucleotides are TGTGCCAGCAGTGAAGACCCAGGGTATCTCCAAGCTTTCTTT. The chain couples TRBV6-1 to TRBJ1-1; D perhaps matches TRBD1 (5 bases). Germline V CDR1 and CDR2: MNHNS, SASEGT. This CDR3 spans 14 amino acids. Trimming shortened V by 1 base and J by 9 bases, and 15 bases separated the two germline ends.

This chain uses TRBV27 with TRBJ2-1, with D maybe TRBD1 (6 bases). Germline V CDR1 and CDR2: MNHEY, SMNVEV (reference sequence). CDR3 size: 15 residues. Trimming took 2 bases from V and 5 from J, leaving 13 bases between them. The chain's CDR3 is CASSLEGHQNNEQFF. The CDR3 region has the DNA TGTGCCAGCAGTTTAGAGGGACACCAGAACAATGAGCAGTTCTTC.

The CDR3 region is CASTAVNYGYTF. In DNA form, the CDR3 reads TGTGCCAGCACAGCGGTTAACTATGGCTACACCTTC. V gene TRBV6-5 combines with J gene TRBJ1-2; D unclear. Germline V gene lookup returns CDR1 MNHEY and CDR2 SVGAGI. The CDR3 contains 12 residues. V was shortened by 7 bases and J by 1 base, with 7 bases between the two germline ends.

V gene TRBV7-6 combines with J gene TRBJ2-2; D unresolved. CDR1 and CDR2 from the germline V gene are SGHVS and FNYEAQ. With 2 bases removed from V and 1 base from J, the gap between germline ends came to 11 bases. The CDR3 runs 16 residues. DNA of the CDR3: TGTGCCAGCAGCTTATTCGCGGCTCAGAACACCGGGGAGCTGTTTTTT. Protein sequence: CASSLFAAQNTGELFF.

The J gene is TRBJ2-7, the V gene TRBV7-9; D could derive from TRBD1 or TRBD2 (5 bases each). The CDR3 totals 14 residues. The V gene lost 3 bases and the J gene lost 5 bases, with 14 bases spanning the gap. CDR1 SEHNR and CDR2 FQNEAQ come from the germline V gene (reference sequence). DNA of the CDR3: TGTGCCAGCAGCTTTAGTCAGGGAGTAGACGAGCAGTACTTC. It encodes CASSFSQGVDEQYF.

The V and J genes are TRBV6-1 and TRBJ2-4; possible D gene TRBD2, 5 bases. CDR3 length: 17 residues. Germline V CDR1 and CDR2: MNHNS, SASEGT. V lost 1 base to trimming and J lost 0 bases, with 13 bases between them. DNA for the CDR3: TGTGCCAGCAGTGAAGGAGGGTCAGCTCTAGCCAAAAACATTCAGTACTTC. Protein: CASSEGGSALAKNIQYF.

This clone was counted a few times. The chain uses TRBV9 and TRBJ2-1; D is ambiguous. The CDR3 covers 14 residues. The germline V and J ends were trimmed by 4 bases and 7 bases, with 15 bases remaining between them. Germline V lookup: CDR1 SGDLS, CDR2 YYNGEE. CDR3 amino acids: CASSSLISTNEQFF. CDR3 in DNA: TGTGCCAGCAGCAGCCTCATCTCTACGAATGAGCAGTTCTTC.

The chain couples TRBV6-6 to TRBJ2-5; 7 nucleotides align to TRBD1. The V and J ends lost 8 bases and 5 bases, in that order; junction bases with no gene match: 8. Germline CDR1 reads MNHNY; CDR2 reads SVGAGI (reference sequence). This CDR3 is 13 amino acids long. The CDR3 bases are TGTGCCAGCGGAGGACAGGCGAGGGAGACCCAGTACTTC. It codes for CASGGQARETQYF.

The CDR3 DNA is TGCGCCAGCAGTAAAGCGGCCGGTAGGACAGGGGATCAGCCCCAGCATTTT. It codes for CASSKAAGRTGDQPQHF. This chain connects TRBV10-1 to TRBJ1-5; TRBD1 agrees at 9 bases. In germline, CDR1 is WNHNN, CDR2 SYGVQD (reference sequence). J gave up 5 bases and V 5 bases, and 13 bases lay outside the gene matches. The length of the CDR3 is 17 residues.

The rearrangement links TRBV28 to TRBJ2-2, with a weak D call TRBD1 (5 bases). Trimming pared 7 bases from V and 8 bases from J, leaving 8 bases between. Germline-derived CDR1 and CDR2 are MDHEN and SYDVKM. CDR3 length: 11 residues. The DNA of the CDR3 is TGTGCCAGCAAGGGGATGGGGGAGCTGTTTTTT. The encoded protein is CASKGMGELFF.

This sequence joins TRBV28 and TRBJ2-1, with 9 bases matching TRBD2. The CDR3 totals 22 residues. Unmatched junction bases numbered 21, after V lost 2 bases and J lost 1 base. Germline V gene lookup returns CDR1 MDHEN and CDR2 SYDVKM. CDR3 nucleotide sequence: TGTGCCAGCAGTTTAGTTAGAGGGGCTAGCGGGGCCCGTCGGGGGTCCTACAATGAGCAGTTCTTC. Amino acid sequence: CASSLVRGASGARRGSYNEQFF.

The V gene is TRBV7-3, the J gene TRBJ1-2; D perhaps matches TRBD1 (6 bases). The CDR3 extends over 13 amino acids. Looked up from germline, CDR1 is SGHTA and CDR2 is FQGTGA. The V gene lost 5 bases and the J gene lost 8 bases, with 15 bases spanning the gap. CDR3 nucleotide sequence: TGTGCCAGCAGCCACGATTGGGGGCGCGGCTACACCTTC. Translating it yields CASSHDWGRGYTF.